Listed below are T cell receptor beta chains from one sample, sequenced in a study of beta chain features in type 1 diabetes. Sequencing used immunoSEQ multiplex PCR; TCRdb keeps in-frame clones, though not all of them. There are about 360,000 clones in the sample; around an eighth occur only once, and more than 0.015% lies in the top ten. The sequencing input was naive CD4+ T cells from blood. Receptors originate from a man aged 18 to 29 in good health. The CDR3 runs from the conserved cysteine through the conserved F or W. The D gene is left open where the match is weak. Where a row states a size, it is once, few, many or the class of an expanded clone; other rows omit it.

j_call | clone_size | d_call | v_call | cdr3_nt | cdr3_aa
TRBJ2-2 | . | TRBD1 | TRBV5-6 | TGTGCCAGCAGCCGGACAGGACTCGACACCGGGGAGCTGTTTTTT | CASSRTGLDTGELFF
TRBJ2-2 | . | . | TRBV7-8 | TGTGCCAGCAGCACCCCCGAGCGGCTTTTGAACACCGGGGAGCTGTTTTTT | CASSTPERLLNTGELFF
TRBJ1-1 | once | TRBD1 | TRBV27 | TGTGCCAGCAGTTCCGAAACAGGGGCTAAGGCTGAAGCTTTCTTT | CASSSETGAKAEAFF
TRBJ1-2 | . | . | TRBV19 | TGTGCCAGTAGTATAGACCGGACAACGTATGGCTACACCTTC | CASSIDRTTYGYTF
TRBJ2-3 | few | TRBD2 | TRBV4-3 | TGCGCCAGCAGCCAAGGGTCATTACTAGCGGTAACAGATACGCAGTATTTT | CASSQGSLLAVTDTQYF
TRBJ2-5 | . | . | TRBV5-1 | TGCGCCAGCAGCTTCTCCGGCGGAACAGAGACCCAGTACTTC | CASSFSGGTETQYF
TRBJ1-1 | few | . | TRBV7-2 | TGTGCCAGCAGCTTCGCGGGGCTTAGAGAAGCTTTCTTT | CASSFAGLREAFF
TRBJ2-1 | . | TRBD2 | TRBV6-5 | TGTGCCAGCAGCCCCCGCCTAGCGGGAGCCCGTGAGCAGTTCTTC | CASSPRLAGAREQFF
TRBJ2-2 | few | TRBD2 | TRBV7-2 | TGTGCCAGCAGCCAGCGCGGGGGGAACACCGGGGAGCTGTTTTTT | CASSQRGGNTGELFF
TRBJ1-2 | few | . | TRBV30 | TGTGCCTGGAGTGTACGGGAGGGAAGCGGCTACACCTTC | CAWSVREGSGYTF
TRBJ1-5 | . | . | TRBV5-6 | TGTGCCAGCCGTCAGGGCAGCCAGCCCCAGCATTTT | CASRQGSQPQHF
TRBJ2-1 | . | TRBD1 | TRBV28 | TGTGCCAGCAGTTTCCCGGGACAGGTATACAATGAGCAGTTCTTC | CASSFPGQVYNEQFF
TRBJ2-3 | . | . | TRBV25-1 | TGTGCCAGCAGTGCGGGGGGCACAGATACGCAGTATTTT | CASSAGGTDTQYF
TRBJ1-1 | . | . | TRBV5-1 | TGCGCCAGCAGCTCAGGCCCTAAGGCTGAAGCTTTCTTT | CASSSGPKAEAFF
TRBJ2-5 | . | TRBD2 | TRBV7-9 | TGTGCCAGCAGCTTCTTGGCGGGGGGAAAAGAGACCCAGTACTTC | CASSFLAGGKETQYF
TRBJ2-3 | few | TRBD2 | TRBV5-6 | TGTGCCAGCACCTCTTCCGGCGGGAGGTCAGATACGCAGTATTTT | CASTSSGGRSDTQYF
TRBJ2-5 | few | . | TRBV7-2 | TGTGCCAGCAGCTTTGACAGAAAGGAGACCCAGTACTTC | CASSFDRKETQYF
TRBJ1-2 | . | . | TRBV2 | TGTGCCAGCAGTGGAAATTCGGGTACGCCTAACTATGGCTACACCTTC | CASSGNSGTPNYGYTF
TRBJ1-1 | . | . | TRBV7-8 | TGTGCCAGCAGCTTCACAGGATACACTGAAGCTTTCTTT | CASSFTGYTEAFF
TRBJ1-6 | few | . | TRBV19 | TGTGCCAGTACCCGCCAGTCTAATTCACCCCTCCACTTT | CASTRQSNSPLHF
TRBJ1-2 | few | . | TRBV2 | TGTGCCAGCCTCGAGGGTGACTATGGCTACACCTTC | CASLEGDYGYTF
TRBJ2-1 | few | . | TRBV7-2 | TGTGCCAGCAGCCCCGACTCGGGGGAGCAGTTCTTC | CASSPDSGEQFF
TRBJ1-1 | . | . | TRBV7-9 | TGTGCCAGCAGCTTATTCGGGGGAAGCGGCACTGAAGCTTTCTTT | CASSLFGGSGTEAFF
TRBJ2-5 | few | . | TRBV7-9 | TGTGCCAGCGAGGGGGTCTTCTCCAGGGAGACCCAGTACTTC | CASEGVFSRETQYF
TRBJ2-7 | . | . | TRBV6-5 | TGTGCCAGCAGTTACATCGTCAGGGGTGGCGAGCAGTACTTC | CASSYIVRGGEQYF
TRBJ1-4 | few | . | TRBV7-9 | TGTGCCAGCAGTCCTAACAGCCTAAGGTTGGAAAAACTGTTTTTT | CASSPNSLRLEKLFF
TRBJ2-1 | few | . | TRBV6-6 | TGTGCCAGCAGTTACTATCAGGGCAGGGATGAGCAGTTCTTC | CASSYYQGRDEQFF
TRBJ2-7 | . | TRBD2 | TRBV7-9 | TGTGCCAGCACCCTACATGGCGGGAGTTCCTACGAGCAGTACTTC | CASTLHGGSSYEQYF
TRBJ1-2 | . | . | TRBV6-5 | TGTGCCAGCACTGCTGGGACTTATGGCTACACCTTC | CASTAGTYGYTF
TRBJ2-7 | many | . | TRBV14 | TGTGCCAGCAGGACGGACAGCTCCTACGAGCAGTACTTC | CASRTDSSYEQYF
TRBJ1-5 | . | . | TRBV25-1 | TGTGCCAGCAGCGCGGGTTATAGCAATCAGCCCCAGCATTTT | CASSAGYSNQPQHF
TRBJ1-1 | few | . | TRBV19 | TGTGCCAGTAGTATTGGGGGCCCATTTCAAGCTTTCTTT | CASSIGGPFQAFF
TRBJ2-2 | . | . | TRBV30 | TGTGCCTGGCTTTACCGGGAGCCTAACACCGGGGAGCTGTTTTTT | CAWLYREPNTGELFF
TRBJ2-7 | few | . | TRBV11-3 | TGTGCCAGCAGCTTAACTAGCTTCAACGAGCAGTACTTC | CASSLTSFNEQYF
TRBJ2-1 | few | TRBD1 | TRBV5-4 | TGTGCCAGCAGCTTGGGGGGACAGGGAGGTCATGGTGAGCAGTTCTTC | CASSLGGQGGHGEQFF
TRBJ2-2 | . | . | TRBV9 | TGTGCCAGCAGCGTAGCCGGGACCGGGGAGCTGTTTTTT | CASSVAGTGELFF
TRBJ2-7 | . | . | TRBV7-2 | TGTGCCAGCAGCCCCCGTGCGAGCTCCTACGAGCAGTACTTC | CASSPRASSYEQYF